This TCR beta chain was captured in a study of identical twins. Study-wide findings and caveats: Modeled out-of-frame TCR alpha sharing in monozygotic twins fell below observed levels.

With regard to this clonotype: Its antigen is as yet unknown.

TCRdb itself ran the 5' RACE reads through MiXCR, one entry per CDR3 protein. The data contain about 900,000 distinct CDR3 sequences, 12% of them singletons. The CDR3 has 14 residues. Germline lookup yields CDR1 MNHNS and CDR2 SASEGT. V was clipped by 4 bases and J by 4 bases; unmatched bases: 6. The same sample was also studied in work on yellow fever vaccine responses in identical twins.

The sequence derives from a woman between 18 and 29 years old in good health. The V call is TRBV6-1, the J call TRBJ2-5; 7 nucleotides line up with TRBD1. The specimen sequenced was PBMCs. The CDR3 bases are TGTGCCAGCAGTGCAAAGGGGACAGCAGAGACCCAGTACTTC. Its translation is CASSAKGTAETQYF.